This passage covers 29 T cell receptor beta chains from one sample sequenced in a study of PD-L1 blockade in urothelial cancer (dated by TCRdb to 2016 to 2017). Libraries were prepared through the immunoSEQ multiplex PCR assay. TCRdb's version of the immuneACCESS table is confined to in-frame rearrangements and falls short of the full clone set. An unresolved V gene accounts for under half of the shortfall where checked; the remainder is of unknown origin. The sample table shows about 74,000 clones, and almost 90% are seen once. The biggest ten clones account for 3.5% to 5% of the sample. The time point label, read with the paper, signifies: pretreatment peripheral blood. The specimen was PBMCs, collected around atezolizumab (anti-PD-L1) treatment. These receptors all stem from a man in his 70s with urothelial cancer.

The chain recombines TRBV18 with TRBJ1-5, with TRBD1 matching over 8 bases. This CDR3 is 17 amino acids long. The germline CDR1 and CDR2 sequences are KGHSH and LQKENI. J lost 3 bases, V lost 3 bases, and 10 bases had no gene match. As DNA, the CDR3 is TGTGCCAGCTCACCTCTTCCGGGACAGGCTTCCAATCAGCCCCAGCATTTT. This sequence encodes CASSPLPGQASNQPQHF.

The V call is TRBV19, the J call TRBJ2-6; D uncertain. The CDR3 is 17 residues long. Trimming took 3 bases from V and 0 from J, leaving 12 bases between them. CDR1 and CDR2 (germline): LNHDA, SQIVND (reference sequence). The CDR3 nucleotides read TGTGCCAGTAGTATCTATCTCTTAAGCTCTGGGGCCAACGTCCTGACTTTC. Translated: CASSIYLLSSGANVLTF.

The chain uses TRBV27 and TRBJ2-1; the D gene is possibly TRBD1 (5 bases). The V and J ends lost 0 bases and 8 bases respectively, with 14 bases between them. Per the germline V gene, CDR1 is MNHEY and CDR2 is SMNVEV (reference sequence). The CDR3 is 15 amino acids. The CDR3 region has the DNA TGTGCCAGCAGTTTATCGGCCCCAGGGCGGCATGAGCAGTTCTTC. Its protein is CASSLSAPGRHEQFF.

The chain employs TRBV15 and TRBJ1-2; TRBD1 matches at 7 bases. V shed 2 bases, J shed 3 bases, and the junction held 18 bases outside the gene matches. In germline, CDR1 is LNHNV, CDR2 YYDKDF (reference sequence). The CDR3 sequence is 19 residues long. The chain's CDR3 is CATSRFPLKGAIVDYGYTF. The DNA of the CDR3 is TGTGCCACCAGCAGATTTCCCCTTAAGGGGGCGATAGTTGACTATGGCTACACCTTC.

The chain joins TRBV5-1 to TRBJ1-2, with 7 nucleotides matching TRBD1. The junction had 4 bases not matched to a gene; V was cut back by 1 base and J by 4 bases. Germline CDR1 is SGHRS and CDR2 is YFSETQ. The CDR3 runs 14 residues. CDR3 amino acids: CASSLTGAGYGYTF. The CDR3 DNA reads as TGCGCCAGCAGCTTGACAGGGGCAGGCTATGGCTACACCTTC.

The chain couples TRBV4-2 to TRBJ2-3; 7 bases match TRBD2. Germline CDR1 LGHNA, CDR2 YNFKEQ. V was pared by 0 bases and J by 1 base, with 13 bases of the junction left unmatched. CDR3 size: 19 residues. The CDR3 nucleotides read TGTGCCAGCAGCCAAGAGGGATCTAGCGGAGGGTTGGGCACAGATACGCAGTATTTT. Translated, it gives CASSQEGSSGGLGTDTQYF.

The chain combines TRBV9 with TRBJ1-5; D unclear. There are 18 residues in the CDR3. Germline CDR1 reads SGDLS; CDR2 reads YYNGEE. Deletions cut 4 bases from V and 1 base from J, with 21 bases between. CDR3 in amino acids: CASSHHTSGEVSNQPQHF. The CDR3 coding sequence is TGTGCCAGCAGCCACCACACCTCCGGGGAGGTGAGCAATCAGCCCCAGCATTTT.

This clone has a single count. V usage is TRBV9 and J usage is TRBJ2-2, with 7 bases that match TRBD1. The CDR3 runs to 15 residues. The V segment lost 4 bases and the J segment 6 bases; nucleotides outside the gene matches: 9. The germline CDR1 and CDR2 sequences are SGDLS and YYNGEE. For the CDR3, the DNA is TGTGCCAGCAGCATCGGACAGGAGTTCGCCGGGGAGCTGTTTTTT. Translated, it gives CASSIGQEFAGELFF.

The rearrangement links TRBV7-9 to TRBJ1-5, with 9 bases identical to TRBD1. CDR3 size: 15 residues. CDR1 is SEHNR and CDR2 is FQNEAQ in the germline V gene (reference sequence). V trimming: 5 bases; J trimming: 5 bases; junction bases outside the gene matches: 7. In DNA, the CDR3 is TGTGCCAGCAGCGGTACCGGGACAGGGCATCAGCCCCAGCATTTT. Translated: CASSGTGTGHQPQHF.

The genes are TRBV19 and TRBJ2-7; 7 nucleotides align to TRBD1. After removal of 2 bases from V and 3 bases from J, the junction contained 4 bases not matched to a gene. CDR1 LNHDA and CDR2 SQIVND come from the germline V gene (reference sequence). The CDR3 is 14 amino acids. CDR3 in DNA: TGTGCCAGTAGTATAAGGTGGACAGGCTACGAGCAGTACTTC. It codes for CASSIRWTGYEQYF.

The J gene is TRBJ1-2, the V gene TRBV7-9; D uncertain. This CDR3 contains 15 residues. V lost 1 base and J lost 3, with 12 bases in between. CDR1 SEHNR and CDR2 FQNEAQ come from the germline V gene (reference sequence). The CDR3 DNA follows: TGTGCCAGCAGCTTAGAAGTTTCGGGGTACTATGGCTACACCTTC. This encodes CASSLEVSGYYGYTF.

The V and J genes are TRBV5-1 and TRBJ1-1; D is unresolved. V lost 1 base and J lost 0, with 7 bases in between. Germline CDR1 reads SGHRS; CDR2 reads YFSETQ. The CDR3 is 14 residues long. CDR3: CASSLKQLNTEAFF. The DNA for the CDR3 is TGCGCCAGCAGCTTGAAACAACTGAACACTGAAGCTTTCTTT. The entire variable domain, with the rest obtained from reference TRBV5-1 and TRBJ1-1, is as follows: KAGVTQTPRYLIKTRGQQVTLSCSPISGHRSVSWYQQTPGQGLQFLFEYFSETQRNKGNFPGRFSGRQFSNSRSEMNVSTLELGDSALYLCASSLKQLNTEAFFGQGTRLTVV.

In the case of this clone: Within the sample, other DNA sequences also encode this same CDR3. This chain connects TRBV7-9 to TRBJ2-3; D ambiguous. The V end was cut by 5 bases, the J end by 0 bases, with 3 bases between. Germline assignment: CDR1 SEHNR and CDR2 FQNEAQ (reference sequence). The CDR3 has 12 amino acids. The DNA of the CDR3 is TGTGCCAGCAGCCTAAGCACAGATACGCAGTATTTT. It encodes CASSLSTDTQYF.

V gene TRBV2 combines with J gene TRBJ2-3; D unclear. Germline lookup yields CDR1 SNHLY and CDR2 FYNNEI. The CDR3 has 13 residues. V dropped 8 bases and J dropped 5 bases, with 14 bases sitting between them. CDR3 nucleotide sequence: TGTGCCAGCTCCGCCCGCTATCGAGATACGCAGTATTTT. Residues: CASSARYRDTQYF. Full variable domain (rest looked up from reference TRBV2 and TRBJ2-3): EPEVTQTPSHQVTQMGQEVILRCVPISNHLYFYWYRQILGQKVEFLVSFYNNEISEKSEIFDDQFSVERPDGSNFTLKIRSTKLEDSAMYFCASSARYRDTQYFGPGTRLTVL.

This chain joins TRBV11-2 and TRBJ2-1; TRBD1 matches at 10 bases. The germline V gene has CDR1 SGHAT and CDR2 FQNNGV. The CDR3 loop spans 17 amino acids. V shed 3 bases, J shed 9 bases, and the junction held 14 bases outside the gene matches. The CDR3 reads CASSLGPGQGDLSEQFF. The CDR3 DNA reads TGTGCCAGCAGCTTGGGACCCGGACAGGGGGATTTGAGTGAGCAGTTCTTC.

This clone was counted between two and nine times. The chain uses TRBV28 and TRBJ1-3; 7 bases are shared with TRBD1. V dropped 6 bases and J dropped 3; count of bases not matched to a gene: 5. Germline values: CDR1 MDHEN, CDR2 SYDVKM. The CDR3 is 14 amino acids. The CDR3 DNA sequence: TGTGCCAGCAGCTCCCGGGACAGTGGAAACACCATATATTTT. Protein sequence: CASSSRDSGNTIYF.

In its sample, this clone was seen once. The rearrangement uses TRBV10-2 and TRBJ1-2, with 7 bases fitting TRBD1. CDR1 WSHSY and CDR2 SAAADI come from the germline V gene. V gave up 5 bases and J gave up 0 bases; unmatched junction bases: 3. CDR3 size: 14 residues. The CDR3 DNA is TGCGCCAGCAGTCCCCAGGGGGCTAACTATGGCTACACCTTC. Its protein is CASSPQGANYGYTF.

The rearrangement uses TRBV6-1 and TRBJ2-1; TRBD2 might be the D (5 bases). The ends were cut back, 8 bases at V and 10 bases at J, with 12 bases in the middle. Germline CDR1 and CDR2: MNHNS and SASEGT. The CDR3 has 11 amino acids. In DNA, the CDR3 is TGTGCCAGCGTTGGAGGCGGAGAGCAGTTCTTC. The encoded protein is CASVGGGEQFF.

This chain connects TRBV7-9 to TRBJ2-1; tentatively, D is TRBD1 (5 bases). CDR1 and CDR2 (germline): SEHNR, FQNEAQ (reference sequence). The ends were cut back, 5 bases at V and 4 bases at J, with 18 bases in the middle. This CDR3 is built from 16 residues. CDR3 nucleotides: TGTGCCAGCAGCGTCTCTGGGGCCTTAGAGTACAATGAGCAGTTCTTC. Protein product: CASSVSGALEYNEQFF. The entire variable domain, with the rest obtained from reference TRBV7-9 and TRBJ2-1, is as follows: DTGVSQNPRHKITKRGQNVTFRCDPISEHNRLYWYRQTLGQGPEFLTYFQNEAQLEKSRLLSDRFSAERPKGSFSTLEIQRTEQGDSAMYLCASSVSGALEYNEQFFGPGTRLTVL.

The chain employs TRBV2 and TRBJ2-5; 7 positions match TRBD2. This CDR3 is 15 amino acids long. Germline CDR1 reads SNHLY; CDR2 reads FYNNEI. V lost 7 bases to trimming and J lost 5 bases; unmatched junction nucleotides: 13. In DNA, the CDR3 is TGTGCCAGCATGAGGTGGGGGGGGGAGGCTGAGACCCAGTACTTC. This encodes CASMRWGGEAETQYF.

The chain couples TRBV7-3 to TRBJ2-3, with a weak D call TRBD2 (5 bases). Per the germline V gene, CDR1 is SGHTA and CDR2 is FQGTGA. Trimming stripped 5 bases from V and 2 bases from J, with 14 bases between. This CDR3 has 15 amino acids. The CDR3 here is CASSLGRGNTDTQYF. As DNA, the CDR3 is TGTGCCAGCAGCCTCGGACGGGGTAACACAGATACGCAGTATTTT.

This clone has only one observation. The chain employs TRBV11-2 and TRBJ1-1; D perhaps matches TRBD1 (6 bases). Germline CDR1 is SGHAT and CDR2 is FQNNGV. The CDR3 consists of 15 residues. The germline V and J ends were trimmed by 1 base and 1 base, with 10 bases remaining between them. This CDR3 is CASSLVGAANTEAFF. The CDR3 DNA reads TGTGCCAGCAGCTTAGTGGGGGCGGCGAACACTGAAGCTTTCTTT.

The rearrangement uses TRBV6-1 and TRBJ2-7; TRBD2 aligns across 11 bases. Trimming cost V 5 bases and J 1 base; bases outside gene matches: 4. The CDR3 spans 15 residues. CDR1 and CDR2 (germline): MNHNS, SASEGT. The CDR3 reads CASSSTSGGSYEQYF. For the CDR3, the DNA is TGTGCCAGCAGTTCTACTAGCGGGGGATCCTACGAGCAGTACTTC.

The chain employs TRBV5-1 and TRBJ2-1; a possible D gene is TRBD2 (6 bases). This CDR3 has 14 residues. Trimming pared 2 bases from V and 8 bases from J, leaving 14 bases between. CDR1 SGHRS and CDR2 YFSETQ come from the germline V gene. CDR3 loop: CASSFAGFGDEQFF. CDR3 DNA sequence: TGCGCCAGCAGCTTTGCGGGGTTCGGCGATGAGCAGTTCTTC.

This sequence joins TRBV27 and TRBJ2-6; D is perhaps TRBD1 (5 bases). V lost 6 bases, J lost 4 bases, and 16 bases lay in between. This CDR3 spans 16 amino acids. CDR1 and CDR2 (germline): MNHEY, SMNVEV (reference sequence). CDR3: CASRLDSAAGANVLTF. In nucleotides, the CDR3 is TGTGCCAGCAGGCTTGACAGTGCGGCCGGGGCCAACGTCCTGACTTTC. Full variable domain (remainder filled in from reference TRBV27 and TRBJ2-6): EAQVTQNPRYLITVTGKKLTVTCSQNMNHEYMSWYRQDPGLGLRQIYYSMNVEVTDKGDVPEGYKVSRKEKRNFPLILESPSPNQTSLYFCASRLDSAAGANVLTFGAGSRLTVL.

This chain links TRBV5-4 with TRBJ1-1; D ambiguous. Germline V gene lookup returns CDR1 SGHNT and CDR2 YYREEE (reference sequence). The V and J ends lost 0 bases and 0 bases respectively, with 9 bases between them. The CDR3 extends over 15 amino acids. The CDR3 DNA reads as TGTGCCAGCAGCTTGGGACTGACCATGAACACTGAAGCTTTCTTT. Translating it yields CASSLGLTMNTEAFF.

The V call is TRBV7-7, the J call TRBJ2-5, with 7 bases matching TRBD2. Losses at the gene ends were 1 base for V and 5 bases for J; bases not matched to a gene: 10. Germline V gives CDR1 SSHAT, CDR2 FNYEAQ (reference sequence). The CDR3 consists of 16 residues. This CDR3 reads CASSLGRSGAGETQYF. CDR3 in DNA: TGTGCCAGCAGCTTAGGACGATCGGGAGCGGGGGAGACCCAGTACTTC.

The chain employs TRBV11-2 and TRBJ2-3; no definite D call. The CDR3 length is 13 residues. Trimming pared 0 bases from V and 7 bases from J, leaving 8 bases between. Per germline, CDR1 SGHAT and CDR2 FQNNGV. The CDR3 reads CASSLEPRYTQYF. DNA for the CDR3: TGTGCCAGCAGCTTAGAGCCTAGGTATACGCAGTATTTT.

This chain connects TRBV19 to TRBJ2-2; 12 bases agree with TRBD2. The junction had 11 bases not matched to a gene; V was cut back by 4 bases and J by 8 bases. The CDR3 extends over 17 amino acids. The germline V gene encodes CDR1 LNHDA and CDR2 SQIVND (reference sequence). CDR3 protein: CASSTPRTSGMIGELFF. The CDR3 DNA reads TGTGCCAGTAGTACCCCGAGGACTAGCGGGATGATTGGGGAGCTGTTTTTT.